This passage covers 26 T cell receptor beta chains from one sample sequenced in a study of memory CD4+ T cells and cytomegalovirus serostatus. The protocol was immunoSEQ multiplex PCR, while the TCRdb copy is restricted to in-frame clones and leaves out a portion. The sample holds more than 45,000 clones; around 74% are singletons and the top ten take less than 1.5%. Single viable CD3+CD4+CD8-CD45RO+ cells were sorted as the memory CD4+ T cells. The sequenced material came from memory CD4+ T cells from blood. The receptors come from an adult in good health and CMV-seropositive.

The gene calls are TRBV11-3 and TRBJ2-5; no clear D. Germline CDR1 SGHNT, CDR2 YENEEA. CDR3 size: 14 residues. The V end was cut by 2 bases, the J end by 5 bases, with 12 bases between. CDR3 sequence reads: CASSLNAVAETQYF. CDR3 sequence (DNA): TGTGCCAGCAGCTTAAATGCAGTTGCCGAGACCCAGTACTTC. The full variable domain, with the rest looked up from reference TRBV11-3 and TRBJ2-5, is EAGVVQSPRYKIIEKKQPVAFWCNPISGHNTLYWYLQNLGQGPELLIRYENEEAVDDSQLPKDRFSAERLKGVDSTLKIQPAELGDSAVYLCASSLNAVAETQYFGPGTRLLVL.

This sequence joins TRBV7-2 and TRBJ1-1; D is ambiguous. V was cut by 0 bases and J by 5 bases, with 7 bases left in between. The CDR3 runs to 13 residues. Germline lookup yields CDR1 SGHTA and CDR2 FQGNSA. CDR3: CASSLAGLTEAFF. DNA of the CDR3: TGTGCCAGCAGCTTAGCAGGGCTAACTGAAGCTTTCTTT. The full variable domain, rest sourced from reference TRBV7-2 and TRBJ1-1, is GAGVSQSPSNKVTEKGKDVELRCDPISGHTALYWYRQSLGQGLEFLIYFQGNSAPDKSGLPSDRFSAERTGGSVSTLTIQRTQQEDSAVYLCASSLAGLTEAFFGQGTRLTVV.

The chain combines TRBV5-6 with TRBJ2-3; 11 bases line up with TRBD1. The ends lost 4 bases at V and 3 bases at J; junction bases unmatched: 4. The CDR3 runs to 15 residues. Germline-derived CDR1 and CDR2 are SGHDT and YYEEEE. CDR3 coding DNA: TGTGCCAGCAGCCTGGACAGGGGGCAAACAGATACGCAGTATTTT. It is translated as CASSLDRGQTDTQYF.

V and J are TRBV10-3 and TRBJ1-1, with 9 bases that match TRBD1. CDR1 is ENHRY, CDR2 SYGVKD, per germline. This CDR3 has 15 amino acids. V was clipped by 4 bases and J by 1 base; unmatched bases: 4. CDR3 region: CAISGQGVGNTEAFF. CDR3 DNA: TGTGCCATCAGTGGACAGGGGGTCGGGAACACTGAAGCTTTCTTT.

The chain uses TRBV28 and TRBJ2-7; D tentatively fits TRBD1 or TRBD2 (6 bases each). V dropped 2 bases and J dropped 3 bases, with 11 bases sitting between them. The CDR3 extends over 14 amino acids. CDR1 MDHEN and CDR2 SYDVKM come from the germline V gene. The CDR3 region is CASSLGGQSYEQYF. CDR3 DNA: TGTGCCAGCAGTTTAGGGGGGCAAAGCTACGAGCAGTACTTC.

The chain has TRBV6-6 and TRBJ1-1, with D hard to call. This CDR3 spans 14 amino acids. Trimming cost V 7 bases and J 0 bases, with 12 bases left between them. Germline values: CDR1 MNHNY, CDR2 SVGAGI (reference sequence). CDR3 sequence reads: CASKRSLMNTEAFF. CDR3 bases: TGTGCCAGCAAGAGGTCCCTAATGAACACTGAAGCTTTCTTT.

A few counts support this clone. The V and J genes are TRBV5-8 and TRBJ2-3, with TRBD1 matching 8 bases. This CDR3 spans 15 amino acids. V trimming: 2 bases; J trimming: 5 bases; junction bases outside the gene matches: 7. CDR1 SGHTS and CDR2 YDEGEE come from the germline V gene. CDR3 bases: TGTGCCAGCAGCTTCCGGACAGGGATAGGAGATACGCAGTATTTT. It codes for CASSFRTGIGDTQYF. The variable domain in full, with the rest retrieved from reference TRBV5-8 and TRBJ2-3, is EAGVTQSPTHLIKTRGQQATLRCSPISGHTSVYWYQQALGLGLQFLLWYDEGEERNRGNFPPRFSGRQFPNYSSELNVNALELEDSALYLCASSFRTGIGDTQYFGPGTRLTVL.

The V gene is TRBV14, the J gene TRBJ2-2; D gene unclear. Germline V gene sequence: CDR1 SGHDN, CDR2 FVKESK. Trimming left V 0 bases short and J 8 bases short, with 7 bases between. This CDR3 is 13 amino acids long. CDR3 protein: CASSQELTGELFF. CDR3 sequence (DNA): TGTGCCAGCAGCCAAGAACTTACGGGGGAGCTGTTTTTT.

By frequency in the sample, this clone is medium-sized. The V gene is TRBV5-1, the J gene TRBJ1-6; D unclear. The V gene's germline CDR1 is SGHRS and CDR2 YFSETQ. The CDR3 consists of 15 residues. Deletions cut 1 base from V and 7 bases from J, with 12 bases between. Here the CDR3 DNA reads TGCGCCAGCAGCTTGACCGACGCCAGAAATTCACCCCTCCACTTT. Translated, it gives CASSLTDARNSPLHF.

This chain connects TRBV5-1 to TRBJ2-2; perhaps TRBD1 as D (6 bases). The CDR3 runs 12 residues. Trimming stripped 4 bases from V and 7 bases from J, with 8 bases between. Germline V gene data show CDR1 as SGHRS and CDR2 as YFSETQ. CDR3 in DNA: TGCGCCAGCAGCGCAGGGGTCGGGGAGCTGTTTTTT. As protein: CASSAGVGELFF.

The V gene is TRBV5-1, the J gene TRBJ2-5, with 8 bases identical to TRBD1. The CDR3 runs 16 residues. The trim removed 0 bases at V and 1 base at J, leaving 5 bases unmatched. The germline gives CDR1 SGHRS, CDR2 YFSETQ. The CDR3 spells CASSLDPGGSQETQYF. The CDR3 DNA reads TGCGCCAGCAGCTTGGACCCAGGGGGCTCCCAAGAGACCCAGTACTTC. The variable domain in full, with the rest retrieved from reference TRBV5-1 and TRBJ2-5, is KAGVTQTPRYLIKTRGQQVTLSCSPISGHRSVSWYQQTPGQGLQFLFEYFSETQRNKGNFPGRFSGRQFSNSRSEMNVSTLELGDSALYLCASSLDPGGSQETQYFGPGTRLLVL.

V is TRBV15 and J is TRBJ1-1; D remains ambiguous. The CDR3 loop spans 15 amino acids. Trimming pared 0 bases from V and 4 bases from J, leaving 12 bases between. Germline V lookup: CDR1 LNHNV, CDR2 YYDKDF (reference sequence). CDR3 bases: TGTGCCACCAGCAGAGATAGGGTTTTAGGCACTGAAGCTTTCTTT. Translation gives CATSRDRVLGTEAFF. The full variable domain, rest sourced from reference TRBV15 and TRBJ1-1, is DAMVIQNPRYQVTQFGKPVTLSCSQTLNHNVMYWYQQKSSQAPKLLFHYYDKDFNNEADTPDNFQSRRPNTSFCFLDIRSPGLGDTAMYLCATSRDRVLGTEAFFGQGTRLTVV.

A note on this clone: The junction and the germline gene differ at one end; a read error may be behind it. The rearrangement uses TRBV7-7 and TRBJ2-7, with D perhaps matching TRBD2 (5 bases). This CDR3 has 14 residues. In germline, CDR1 is SSHAT, CDR2 FNYEAQ (reference sequence). CDR3 protein: CASSLAPGAVEQYF. Written as DNA, the CDR3 is TGTGCTAGCAGCTTAGCGCCGGGTGCGGTCGAGCAGTACTTC. Full variable domain (missing parts from reference TRBV7-7 and TRBJ2-7): GAGVSQSPRYKVTKRGQDVTLRCDPISSHATLYWYQQALGQGPEFLTYFNYEAQPDKSGLPSDRFSAERPEGSISTLTIQRTEQRDSAMYRCASSLAPGAVEQYFGPGTRLTVT.

This clone turned up a few times. This rearrangement joins TRBV11-3 to TRBJ2-7; D perhaps matches TRBD2 (5 bases). The CDR3 has 14 residues. Germline values: CDR1 SGHNT, CDR2 YENEEA. V dropped 5 bases and J dropped 2 bases, with 13 bases sitting between them. CDR3 sequence reads: CASSQDRGTYEQYF. As DNA, the CDR3 is TGTGCCAGCAGCCAAGACCGGGGAACCTACGAGCAGTACTTC.

This chain joins TRBV6-1 and TRBJ1-4, with D possibly matching TRBD1 (6 bases). V shed 1 base and J shed 8 bases, with 14 bases lying between them. Germline lookup yields CDR1 MNHNS and CDR2 SASEGT. This CDR3 has 15 residues. In DNA, the CDR3 is TGTGCCAGCAGTGAAGAGGGGGTCCTGCGGGAAAAACTGTTTTTT. Its translation: CASSEEGVLREKLFF.

The chain carries TRBV2 and TRBJ1-2; 7 bases match TRBD1. Germline trimming cut 5 bases from V and 3 bases from J; bases unmatched to any gene: 6. CDR1 is SNHLY and CDR2 is FYNNEI in the germline V gene. The CDR3 is made up of 14 amino acids. CDR3 DNA sequence: TGTGCCAGCAGTCCTTCCGGGACAGACTATGGCTACACCTTC. Protein product: CASSPSGTDYGYTF.

V usage is TRBV7-2 and J usage is TRBJ1-5; no firm D call. With 5 bases removed from V and 1 base from J, the gap between germline ends came to 12 bases. This CDR3 is 15 amino acids long. Per germline, CDR1 SGHTA and CDR2 FQGNSA. CDR3 bases: TGTGCCAGCAGCCAAGCGAGGTACAGCAATCAGCCCCAGCATTTT. The encoded protein is CASSQARYSNQPQHF.

The chain couples TRBV15 to TRBJ2-1; TRBD2 matches 9 bases. Germline V gives CDR1 LNHNV, CDR2 YYDKDF (reference sequence). CDR3 length equals 14 residues. The junction had 2 bases not matched to a gene; V was cut back by 0 bases and J by 8 bases. The CDR3 spells CATSRERGGYEQFF. The CDR3 bases are TGTGCCACCAGCAGAGAGCGGGGGGGCTATGAGCAGTTCTTC.

The table lists this clone with a count of one. The rearrangement uses TRBV11-1 and TRBJ1-2; a possible D gene is TRBD1 (6 bases). From germline, CDR1 is SGHAT and CDR2 FQDESV (reference sequence). The V gene lost 5 bases and the J gene lost 5 bases, with 15 bases spanning the gap. CDR3 length: 14 residues. DNA for the CDR3: TGTGCCAGCAGCCTCAACAGGGACTCGTATGGCTACACCTTC. Its protein product is CASSLNRDSYGYTF. The full variable domain, rest sourced from reference TRBV11-1 and TRBJ1-2, is EAEVAQSPRYKITEKSQAVAFWCDPISGHATLYWYRQILGQGPELLVQFQDESVVDDSQLPKDRFSAERLKGVDSTLKIQPAELGDSAMYLCASSLNRDSYGYTFGSGTRLTVV.

V and J are TRBV6-1 and TRBJ2-1; the D gene is possibly TRBD2 (6 bases). CDR3 length: 17 residues. The germline V gene has CDR1 MNHNS and CDR2 SASEGT. Trimming shortened V by 3 bases and J by 1 base, and 16 bases separated the two germline ends. The CDR3 spells CASSDWDTGDSYNEQFF. DNA for the CDR3: TGTGCCAGCAGTGATTGGGATACGGGGGATTCCTACAATGAGCAGTTCTTC.

CDR3 residues: CASSQRGGPISYEQYF. The CDR3 coding sequence is TGTGCCAGCAGCCAAAGGGGGGGGCCTATCTCCTACGAGCAGTACTTC. The J gene is TRBJ2-7, the V gene TRBV7-2; weak D call: TRBD2 (7 bases). This CDR3 region has 16 residues. V was cut by 5 bases and J by 0 bases, with 17 bases left in between. Germline CDR1 and CDR2: SGHTA and FQGNSA.

The rearrangement joins TRBV5-4 to TRBJ2-2, with unresolved D. V lost 6 bases and J lost 5, with 8 bases in between. The CDR3 is made up of 12 amino acids. From germline, CDR1 is SGHNT and CDR2 YYREEE (reference sequence). The CDR3 bases are TGTGCCAGCACCTCCCCGACCGGGGAGCTGTTTTTT. It encodes CASTSPTGELFF.

V usage is TRBV10-1 and J usage is TRBJ1-4; the D gene is possibly TRBD1 (5 bases). The CDR3 is 14 amino acids. Germline loops: CDR1 WNHNN, CDR2 SYGVQD (reference sequence). Trimming shortened V by 5 bases and J by 5 bases, and 12 bases separated the two germline ends. The CDR3 DNA follows: TGCGCCAGCAGTCGACAGAAGTTAAATGAAAAACTGTTTTTT. Translated, it gives CASSRQKLNEKLFF.

V is TRBV28 and J is TRBJ1-1; the D gene is possibly TRBD1 (5 bases). Trimming stripped 4 bases from V and 5 bases from J, with 17 bases between. The CDR3 contains 15 residues. Germline values: CDR1 MDHEN, CDR2 SYDVKM. The CDR3 here is CASSSSTARRTEAFF. CDR3 nucleotide sequence: TGTGCCAGCAGTTCCTCGACAGCCCGACGGACTGAAGCTTTCTTT.

This clone has a single count. The chain has TRBV19 and TRBJ1-2; 8 bases agree with TRBD1. Germline lookup yields CDR1 LNHDA and CDR2 SQIVND (reference sequence). J lost 3 bases, V lost 7 bases, and 4 bases had no gene match. The CDR3 is made up of 13 amino acids. Here the CDR3 DNA reads TGTGCCAGTACCCCGGGACAGGACTATGGCTACACCTTC. Residues: CASTPGQDYGYTF.

This clone was counted between two and nine times. The chain recombines TRBV11-3 with TRBJ2-1, with 7 bases fitting TRBD1. The CDR3 extends over 16 amino acids. The J segment lost 4 bases and the V segment lost 3 bases, leaving 9 bases of the junction unmatched. Germline V gene sequence: CDR1 SGHNT, CDR2 YENEEA. The DNA of the CDR3 is TGTGCCAGCAGCTTCCGAAGGGACAGAGTTTACAATGAGCAGTTCTTC. Its protein is CASSFRRDRVYNEQFF.